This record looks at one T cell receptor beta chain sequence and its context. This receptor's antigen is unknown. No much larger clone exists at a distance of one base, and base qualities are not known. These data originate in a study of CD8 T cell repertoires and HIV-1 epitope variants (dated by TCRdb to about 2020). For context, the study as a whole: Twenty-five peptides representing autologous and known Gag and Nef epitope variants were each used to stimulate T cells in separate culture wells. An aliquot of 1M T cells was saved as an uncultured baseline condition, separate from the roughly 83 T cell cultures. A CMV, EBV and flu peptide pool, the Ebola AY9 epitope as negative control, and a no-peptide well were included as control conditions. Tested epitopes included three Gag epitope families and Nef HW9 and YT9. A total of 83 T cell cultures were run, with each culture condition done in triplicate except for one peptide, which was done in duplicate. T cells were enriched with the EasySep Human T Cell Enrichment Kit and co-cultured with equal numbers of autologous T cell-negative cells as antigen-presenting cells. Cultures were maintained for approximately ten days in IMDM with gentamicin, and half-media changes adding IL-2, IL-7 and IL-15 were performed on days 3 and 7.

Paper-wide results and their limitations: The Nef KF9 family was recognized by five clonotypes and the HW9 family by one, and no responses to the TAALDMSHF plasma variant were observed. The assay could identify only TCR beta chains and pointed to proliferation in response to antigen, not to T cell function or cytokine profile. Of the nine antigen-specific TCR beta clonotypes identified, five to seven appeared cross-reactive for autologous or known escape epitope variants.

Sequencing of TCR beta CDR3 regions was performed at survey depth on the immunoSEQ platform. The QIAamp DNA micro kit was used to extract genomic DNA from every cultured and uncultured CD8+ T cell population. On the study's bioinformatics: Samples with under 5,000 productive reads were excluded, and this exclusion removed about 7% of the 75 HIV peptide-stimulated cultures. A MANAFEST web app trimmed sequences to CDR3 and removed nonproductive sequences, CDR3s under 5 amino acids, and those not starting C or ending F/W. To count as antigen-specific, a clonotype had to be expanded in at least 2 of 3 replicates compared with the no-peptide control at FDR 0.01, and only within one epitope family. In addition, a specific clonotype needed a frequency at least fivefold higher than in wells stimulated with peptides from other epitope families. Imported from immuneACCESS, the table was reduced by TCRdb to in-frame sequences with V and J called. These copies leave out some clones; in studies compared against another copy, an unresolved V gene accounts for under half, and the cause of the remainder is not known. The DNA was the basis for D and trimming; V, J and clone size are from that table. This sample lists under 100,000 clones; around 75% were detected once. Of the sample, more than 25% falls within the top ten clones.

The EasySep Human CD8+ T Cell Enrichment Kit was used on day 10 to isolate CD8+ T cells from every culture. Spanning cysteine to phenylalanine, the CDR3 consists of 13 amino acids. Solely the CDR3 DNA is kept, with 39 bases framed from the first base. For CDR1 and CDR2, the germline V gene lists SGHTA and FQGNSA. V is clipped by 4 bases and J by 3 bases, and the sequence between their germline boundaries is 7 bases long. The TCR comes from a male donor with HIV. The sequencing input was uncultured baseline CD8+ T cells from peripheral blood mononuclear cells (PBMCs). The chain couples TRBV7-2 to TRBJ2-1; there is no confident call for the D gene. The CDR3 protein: CASSSENYNEQFF. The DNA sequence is TGTGCCAGCAGCTCAGAAAACTACAATGAGCAGTTCTTC.